The present TCR beta chain was sequenced within a study of shared clonotypes between healthy human individuals. Study outcomes and limitations: Sequencing depth was expected to affect clonotype sharing among donors. Non-shared clonotypes were found to have lower generation probabilities than the clonotypes that were shared by all four of the sorted-subset donors.

DNA at about 200 ng, 25,000 to 30,000 T cell genomes, went into sorted-subset replicate PCRs. The protocol was immunoSEQ multiplex PCR, while the TCRdb copy is restricted to in-frame clones and leaves out a portion. This sample carries hundreds of thousands of clones, approximately 79% of them seen once, and the ten largest clones take less than 2%. Notes on this clone: Its antigen is unidentified.

The donors, healthy adults who were HIV-negative, had experienced no recent acute infections or vaccinations. The CDR3 sequence is 12 residues long. Germline lookup yields CDR1 SGHNT and CDR2 YENEEA. V lost 5 bases to trimming and J lost 7 bases, with 8 bases between them. This clonotype was sampled from a young woman in good health. The sequencing sample was made of memory CD4+ T cells sorted from blood. Specified subset: CD45RA-negative fraction. The chain employs TRBV11-3 and TRBJ2-2, with no clear D. The CDR3 nucleotides are TGTGCCAGCAGCCCGCCTGGCGGGGAGCTGTTTTTT. Protein: CASSPPGGELFF.